The subject of this entry is one T cell receptor beta chain. Its antigen is unknown. No much larger clonotype is one base removed from it; base qualities were not supplied. Spanning cysteine to phenylalanine, the CDR3 consists of 12 amino acids. The only DNA kept is the CDR3, 36 bases in frame from the first base. V drops 4 bases and J drops 11 bases, leaving 13 bases in between. From the germline V gene, CDR1 is SGHTS and CDR2 is YDEGEE. RNA was extracted using the RNeasy kit, and roughly 0.5 to 1 microgram was reverse transcribed with random hexamers. The immunoSEQ multiplex PCR assay, covering 54 Vbeta and 13 Jbeta segments, was used to amplify TCR beta CDR3 regions. PCR amplification bias was corrected using a synthetic template baseline for primer optimization and computational correction. Per the authors' processing: Reads were assigned to V, D and J genes according to IMGT and analyzed in immunoSEQ Analyzer, with only productive sequences retained. Clonality was calculated as one minus the Shannon entropy normalized by log2 of the number of productive unique sequences. For each patient and control, public and private clones were evaluated within the 100 most prevalent clones. A clone was defined as Susac-specific if it was absent from the healthy and MS cohorts, from more than 850 published viral clones and from other ImmuneACCESS disease sequences. TCRdb applied fastp at Q25 and MiXCR to the public reads, then kept only in-frame beta chains. Rows with a matching CDR3 protein are joined into one entry that keeps the most common DNA and genes. The V and J calls were not made by the authors but by TCRdb's processing. The sample has 250,000 to 350,000 distinct CDR3 sequences on record, 92% of them singletons. The top ten clones comprise over 0.05% of the sample.

The data belong to a study of CD8 T cells in Susac syndrome (dated by TCRdb to the late 2010s). At the level of the whole study: Repertoire sequencing was used to test whether CD8+ T cell activation and differentiation in Susac syndrome was antigen driven.

Broader findings and caveats from the paper: The number of individuals in the TCR sequencing and HLA analysis was acknowledged as relatively small.

Peripheral blood CD8+ and CD4+ T cells from healthy donors, Susac syndrome patients and multiple sclerosis patients were profiled using high-throughput TCR beta sequencing. The multiple sclerosis controls were treatment-naive patients whose relapsing-remitting disease, either stable or active, fulfilled the revised McDonald criteria. Bulk CD8+ and CD4+ T cells were purified by magnetic negative isolation, whereas CD8+ TEMRA cells were enriched by FACS. Blood was collected in EDTA tubes and processed within 24 hours, with PBMCs isolated through density gradient centrifugation. PBMCs intended for TCR sequencing were cryopreserved in liquid nitrogen and were subsequently thawed in a 37 degrees C water bath. The sorted or isolated CD4+, CD8+ and CD8+ TEMRA cells had a purity of 90% or higher.

The source material was CD4+ T cells from PBMCs. The source of this sequence is a human donor with multiple sclerosis. The sequence is built from TRBV5-8 and TRBJ1-5; the D gene cannot be named for sure. The DNA sequence is given as TGTGCCAGCAGCCTTAATAGGAGGGCCCAGCATTTT. This encodes CASSLNRRAQHF.